Given below is one TCR beta chain in context. This CDR3 has 15 amino acids. Trimming cost V 6 bases and J 4 bases; bases outside gene matches: 9. Germline V gene lookup returns CDR1 SGHVS and CDR2 FNYEAQ. Profiled with immunoSEQ multiplex PCR; TCRdb holds only in-frame clones, not every one. Here the sample spans some 200,000 clones, 90% being singletons. This specimen comes from a study of blood T cell repertoires in COVID-19. V gene TRBV7-6 combines with J gene TRBJ2-1, with 7 bases aligning to TRBD2. Specimen: peripheral blood. This clonotype was sampled from a man in his fifties with acute or convalescent COVID-19. The CDR3 sequence: CASSFRDYRYNEQFF. The CDR3 DNA follows: TGTGCCAGCAGTTTCCGGGACTACCGTTACAATGAGCAGTTCTTC.